Given below is one T cell receptor (beta chain) in context. Germline CDR1 reads MGHDK; CDR2 reads SYGVNS. V shed 3 bases and J shed 8 bases, with 16 bases lying between them. CDR3 length equals 14 residues. Use of 60 Vbeta and 13 Jbeta primers characterized the PCR. Method: immunoSEQ multiplex PCR; TCRdb's copy keeps in-frame clones and lacks some. The sample holds about 41,000 clones, over 75% seen once. This entry comes from a study of cytomegalovirus exposure and HLA in healthy donors. The clonotype originates from a man aged 45-65 years in good health and CMV-seronegative. The rearrangement uses TRBV25-1 and TRBJ1-2; no reliable D call. The sequencing sample was made of PBMCs. CDR3 residues: CASSESDTLMGYTF. The CDR3 nucleotides read TGTGCCAGCAGTGAGTCCGACACGCTCATGGGCTACACCTTC.